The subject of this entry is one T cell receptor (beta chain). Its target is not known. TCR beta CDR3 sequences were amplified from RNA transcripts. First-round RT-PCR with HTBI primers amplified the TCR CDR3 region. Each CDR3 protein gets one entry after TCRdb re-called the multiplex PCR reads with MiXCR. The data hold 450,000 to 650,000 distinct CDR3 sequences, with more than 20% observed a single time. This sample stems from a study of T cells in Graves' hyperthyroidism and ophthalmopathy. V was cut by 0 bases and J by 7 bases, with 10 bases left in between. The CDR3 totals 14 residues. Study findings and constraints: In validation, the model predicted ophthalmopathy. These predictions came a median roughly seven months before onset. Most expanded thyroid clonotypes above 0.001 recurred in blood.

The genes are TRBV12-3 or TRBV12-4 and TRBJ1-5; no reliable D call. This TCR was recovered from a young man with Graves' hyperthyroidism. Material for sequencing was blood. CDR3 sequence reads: CASSLAQLGQPQHF. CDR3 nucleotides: TGTGCCAGCAGTTTAGCCCAGTTAGGCCAGCCCCAGCATTTT.